The clone carrying this T cell receptor beta chain was counted a single time. This record comes from a study of technical replicates of blood from a few donors. Germline CDR1 is LNHDA and CDR2 is SQIVND (reference sequence). This CDR3 is 17 amino acids long. The ends lost 5 bases at V and 1 base at J; junction bases unmatched: 6. TCRdb's copy holds only in-frame clones and misses some; the assay was immunoSEQ multiplex PCR. Of approximately 80,000 clones in the sample, about 91% were seen once. This receptor was taken from a human donor in good health. The chain has TRBV19 and TRBJ2-1; 12 bases are a match to TRBD2. The sequencing input was T cells isolated from PBMCs. CDR3 protein: CASSLRTSGTSYNEQFF. The CDR3 DNA follows: TGTGCCAGTAGTCTAAGGACTAGCGGGACATCCTACAATGAGCAGTTCTTC.